Listed here are 29 T cell receptor beta chains from one sample, sequenced in a study of CD8 T cells in ankylosing spondylitis. Findings of the study overall: Characteristic, it appeared, of ankylosing spondylitis blood was a TCR beta motif of eight or nine highly homologous variants.

One entry per CDR3 protein results from TCRdb running MiXCR on the 5' RACE reads. The data hold about 400,000 distinct CDR3 sequences, with around 22% observed a single time. The antigens for these receptors are not known. Specimen: blood, either unsorted or a sorted T cell fraction (not recorded which). The receptor set was obtained from a male donor with ankylosing spondylitis.

The rearrangement uses TRBV14 and TRBJ2-7; TRBD1 matches 8 bases. Germline trimming cut 3 bases from V and 5 bases from J; bases unmatched to any gene: 6. CDR1 is SGHDN and CDR2 is FVKESK in the germline V gene. CDR3 size: 14 residues. DNA of the CDR3: TGTGCCAGCAGCCACCCGGACAGGGACCACGAGCAGTACTTC. Its protein is CASSHPDRDHEQYF.

This clonotype has only a few counts. This chain links TRBV20-1 with TRBJ2-3, with 13 bases aligning to TRBD2. The CDR3 has 13 residues. Per germline, CDR1 DFQATT and CDR2 SNEGSKA (reference sequence). The V and J ends lost 3 bases and 11 bases, in that order; junction bases with no gene match: 5. CDR3 sequence (DNA): TGCAGTGCTAGTCAAACTAGCGGGAGGGGGCAGTATTTT. It encodes CSASQTSGRGQYF.

This clonotype was observed a few times. The chain employs TRBV5-1 and TRBJ2-7; 8 bases agree with TRBD1. Germline assignment: CDR1 SGHRS and CDR2 YFSETQ. After removal of 4 bases from V and 6 bases from J, the junction contained 15 bases not matched to a gene. CDR3 length: 16 amino acids. CDR3 protein: CASSQTRVTGDREQYF. CDR3 sequence (DNA): TGCGCCAGCAGCCAAACCCGTGTGACAGGGGACCGCGAGCAGTACTTC.

This clonotype came up a few times. The chain recombines TRBV7-2 with TRBJ2-7; no definite D call. V lost 4 bases and J 5 bases, leaving 15 bases between the germline ends. Germline V gene lookup returns CDR1 SGHTA and CDR2 FQGNSA. The CDR3 has 14 amino acids. CDR3 in amino acids: CASSYGRPRHEQYF. CDR3 sequence (DNA): TGTGCCAGCAGCTACGGCAGGCCAAGACACGAGCAGTACTTC.

V usage is TRBV4-2 and J usage is TRBJ2-3; D may be TRBD1 or TRBD2 (6 bases each). CDR1 is LGHNA, CDR2 YNFKEQ, per germline. The CDR3 spans 16 residues. V was shortened by 1 base and J by 3 bases, with 14 bases between the two germline ends. CDR3: CASSQGRGASTDTQYF. The CDR3 region has the DNA TGTGCCAGCAGCCAAGGAAGGGGGGCTAGTACAGATACGCAGTATTTT.

This clonotype has a handful of counts. The J gene is TRBJ2-4, the V gene TRBV5-1; the D gene is possibly TRBD2 (6 bases). In germline, CDR1 is SGHRS, CDR2 YFSETQ. V was pared by 0 bases and J by 7 bases, with 17 bases between. CDR3 size: 16 residues. This CDR3 reads CASSLGRTGVSNIQYF. CDR3 bases: TGCGCCAGCAGCTTGGGCCGGACGGGGGTATCGAACATTCAGTACTTC. Drawing the rest from reference TRBV5-1 and TRBJ2-4, the complete variable domain is KAGVTQTPRYLIKTRGQQVTLSCSPISGHRSVSWYQQTPGQGLQFLFEYFSETQRNKGNFPGRFSGRQFSNSRSEMNVSTLELGDSALYLCASSLGRTGVSNIQYFGAGTRLSVL.

This clonotype was recorded a few times. Possible read error: a much larger clone is one base away. This sequence joins TRBV5-1 and TRBJ2-7; no definite D call. Germline values: CDR1 SGHRS, CDR2 YFSETQ. Trimming left V 3 bases short and J 3 bases short, with 10 bases between. The CDR3 consists of 13 residues. This CDR3 is CASSWNHIYEQYF. Written as DNA, the CDR3 is TGCGCCAGCAGCTGGAACCACATCTACGAGCAGTACTTC.

This clonotype was observed a handful of times. This chain joins TRBV7-7 and TRBJ2-5; no definite D call. Germline V CDR1 and CDR2: SSHAT, FNYEAQ (reference sequence). The CDR3 spans 15 residues. V gave up 0 bases and J gave up 1 base, with 9 bases separating them. As DNA, the CDR3 is TGTGCCAGCAGCTTAGCTGGAAGGGCCCAAGAGACCCAGTACTTC. Translated, it gives CASSLAGRAQETQYF.

The chain uses TRBV28 and TRBJ2-3, with unresolved D. Trimming pared 4 bases from V and 2 bases from J, leaving 7 bases between. The CDR3 covers 13 residues. CDR1 is MDHEN and CDR2 is SYDVKM in the germline V gene. In DNA, the CDR3 is TGTGCCAGCAGTTCCCCGGACACAGATACGCAGTATTTT. The encoded protein is CASSSPDTDTQYF.

CDR3 amino acids: CASSLMRTSYNEQFF. CDR3 sequence (DNA): TGTGCCAGCAGCTTAATGCGGACCTCCTACAATGAGCAGTTCTTC. The chain links TRBV7-9 to TRBJ2-1; D is uncertain. The CDR3 is 15 residues long. CDR1 is SEHNR, CDR2 FQNEAQ, per germline (reference sequence). V lost 2 bases to trimming and J lost 0 bases, with 8 bases between them.

This sequence joins TRBV7-2 and TRBJ2-7; the D gene could be TRBD1 or TRBD2 (6 bases each). The CDR3 spans 13 residues. Germline lookup yields CDR1 SGHTA and CDR2 FQGNSA. V shed 4 bases and J shed 0 bases, with 7 bases lying between them. CDR3 amino acids: CASSWGASYEQYF. For the CDR3, the DNA is TGTGCCAGCAGCTGGGGGGCCTCCTACGAGCAGTACTTC. Full variable domain (missing parts from reference TRBV7-2 and TRBJ2-7): GAGVSQSPSNKVTEKGKDVELRCDPISGHTALYWYRQSLGQGLEFLIYFQGNSAPDKSGLPSDRFSAERTGGSVSTLTIQRTQQEDSAVYLCASSWGASYEQYFGPGTRLTVT.

This clonotype has only a few counts. The chain has TRBV7-2 and TRBJ2-7, with 7 nucleotides matching TRBD1. Germline V gene sequence: CDR1 SGHTA, CDR2 FQGNSA. CDR3 length equals 15 residues. The V segment lost 2 bases and the J segment 1 base; nucleotides outside the gene matches: 5. For the CDR3, the DNA is TGTGCCAGCAGCTTAATGACAGGGCCATCCTACGAGCAGTACTTC. Translating gives CASSLMTGPSYEQYF. The variable domain in full, with the rest retrieved from reference TRBV7-2 and TRBJ2-7, is GAGVSQSPSNKVTEKGKDVELRCDPISGHTALYWYRQSLGQGLEFLIYFQGNSAPDKSGLPSDRFSAERTGGSVSTLTIQRTQQEDSAVYLCASSLMTGPSYEQYFGPGTRLTVT.

This clonotype has only a few counts. J is TRBJ2-3 and V is TRBV7-2, with 7 bases lining up with TRBD1. The CDR3 runs to 17 residues. The junction had 14 bases not matched to a gene; V was cut back by 4 bases and J by 4 bases. Per germline, CDR1 SGHTA and CDR2 FQGNSA. The CDR3 nucleotides are TGTGCCAGCAGCTCCACAGGCCCAGACAGGGCTGCAGATACGCAGTATTTT. The encoded protein is CASSSTGPDRAADTQYF.

The chain is built from TRBV27 and TRBJ2-4; a possible D gene is TRBD2 (7 bases). The germline V and J ends were trimmed by 6 bases and 9 bases, with 21 bases remaining between them. The CDR3 totals 15 residues. Germline CDR1 is MNHEY and CDR2 is SMNVEV (reference sequence). The CDR3 protein is CASRVTGLRGAIQYF. As DNA, the CDR3 is TGTGCCAGCAGGGTAACAGGACTCCGGGGGGCCATTCAGTACTTC.

This clonotype was seen more than once but under ten times. This sequence joins TRBV5-1 and TRBJ2-5, with 11 bases matching TRBD2. The junction had 12 bases not matched to a gene; V was cut back by 4 bases and J by 10 bases. The germline CDR1 and CDR2 sequences are SGHRS and YFSETQ. CDR3 length: 15 residues. CDR3 residues: CASSALAGGPVGQYF. The CDR3 coding sequence is TGCGCCAGCAGCGCCTTAGCGGGAGGGCCGGTCGGCCAGTACTTC.

As for this clonotype: A much larger clone lies one base from this, so it may be a read error. This CDR3 reads CASGTSGSNEQFF. The CDR3 nucleotides read TGTGCCAGCGGGACTAGCGGGAGTAATGAGCAGTTCTTC. V gene TRBV6-1 combines with J gene TRBJ2-1; the match to TRBD2 covers 14 bases. This CDR3 has 13 amino acids. The V gene end was trimmed by 8 bases and the J gene end by 7 bases; junction bases not matched to a gene: 1. Germline CDR1 reads MNHNS; CDR2 reads SASEGT.

CDR3 amino acids: CASSPGQGTEAFF. CDR3 DNA: TGCGCCAGCAGCCCTGGACAGGGCACTGAAGCTTTCTTT. This sequence joins TRBV5-1 and TRBJ1-1; TRBD1 agrees at 8 bases. CDR3 length equals 13 residues. The J segment lost 4 bases and the V segment lost 4 bases, leaving 3 bases of the junction unmatched. The germline V gene encodes CDR1 SGHRS and CDR2 YFSETQ.

This clonotype was observed a few times. V and J are TRBV28 and TRBJ2-3, with D possibly matching TRBD2 (5 bases). This CDR3 comprises 15 residues. The germline V and J ends were trimmed by 7 bases and 4 bases, with 18 bases remaining between them. Germline CDR1 reads MDHEN; CDR2 reads SYDVKM. The DNA for the CDR3 is TGTGCCAGCACCTCCTGGGCCCGAGGGCCAGATACGCAGTATTTT. This translates into CASTSWARGPDTQYF.

The rearrangement uses TRBV6-1 and TRBJ2-1, with D possibly matching TRBD2 (5 bases). The CDR3 length is 14 residues. Germline values: CDR1 MNHNS, CDR2 SASEGT. V gave up 6 bases and J gave up 5 bases, with 14 bases separating them. CDR3 amino acids: CASRTGNIHNEQFF. CDR3 sequence (DNA): TGTGCCAGCAGGACCGGGAACATCCACAATGAGCAGTTCTTC.

This clonotype was recorded a few times. The conserved phenylalanine or tryptophan normally closing the CDR3 is absent here, so this likely arose from a read error. No DNA is shown, since the ends of the CDR3 on it are uncertain; the CDR3 is the one TCRdb lists. The V gene is TRBV7-9, the J gene TRBJ1-4. CDR1 and CDR2 (germline): SEHNR, FQNEAQ (reference sequence). A total of 12 residues make up the CDR3, ends included. This chain's CDR3 is CASSLEGTLDFL.

In this sample, this clonotype turned up a few times. The chain is built from TRBV12-3 or TRBV12-4 and TRBJ1-4; TRBD1 aligns across 7 bases. The junction had 14 bases not matched to a gene; V was cut back by 6 bases and J by 4 bases. The CDR3 loop spans 17 amino acids. CDR3 sequence reads: CASRILPGQPGNEKLFF. CDR3 DNA sequence: TGTGCCAGCAGAATACTACCGGGACAGCCTGGTAATGAAAAACTGTTTTTT.

This clonotype came up a few times. The chain carries TRBV12-3 or TRBV12-4 and TRBJ1-1; 7 positions agree with TRBD1. The CDR3 has 12 amino acids. V shed 6 bases, J shed 8 bases, and the junction held 6 bases outside the gene matches. CDR3 region: CASSNDRAEAFF. DNA for the CDR3: TGTGCCAGCAGCAACGACAGGGCGGAAGCTTTCTTT.

This sequence joins TRBV4-2 and TRBJ2-3; unclear D gene. Trimming cost V 0 bases and J 6 bases, with 10 bases left between them. The CDR3 sequence is 14 residues long. Germline V CDR1 and CDR2: LGHNA, YNFKEQ. The CDR3 sequence: CASSQETRWDTQYF. In nucleotides, the CDR3 is TGTGCCAGCAGCCAAGAAACCCGGTGGGATACGCAGTATTTT.

The chain is built from TRBV4-2 and TRBJ2-3; D is perhaps TRBD2 (5 bases). The length of the CDR3 is 16 residues. V was shortened by 0 bases and J by 2 bases, with 12 bases between the two germline ends. Looked up from germline, CDR1 is LGHNA and CDR2 is YNFKEQ. The CDR3 reads CASSQEVTGITDTQYF. CDR3 DNA sequence: TGTGCCAGCAGCCAAGAGGTGACGGGAATCACAGATACGCAGTATTTT.

The rearrangement links TRBV7-3 to TRBJ2-7; TRBD2 agrees at 14 bases. The CDR3 extends over 15 amino acids. Germline trimming cut 4 bases from V and 12 bases from J; bases unmatched to any gene: 11. Germline V lookup: CDR1 SGHTA, CDR2 FQGTGA. Here the CDR3 reads CASSSIPGLAGEMYF. For the CDR3, the DNA is TGTGCCAGCAGCTCAATCCCGGGACTAGCGGGAGAGATGTACTTC. Supplemented by reference TRBV7-3 and TRBJ2-7, the full variable domain reads GAGVSQTPSNKVTEKGKYVELRCDPISGHTALYWYRQSLGQGPEFLIYFQGTGAADDSGLPNDRFFAVRPEGSVSTLKIQRTERGDSAVYLCASSSIPGLAGEMYFGPGTRLTVT.

This chain uses TRBV20-1 with TRBJ2-7; no firm D call. The CDR3 extends over 14 amino acids. Germline V gives CDR1 DFQATT, CDR2 SNEGSKA (reference sequence). V was shortened by 2 bases and J by 2 bases, with 13 bases between the two germline ends. The CDR3 spells CSARNPTPTYEQYF. The CDR3 coding sequence is TGCAGTGCTAGAAACCCGACACCGACCTACGAGCAGTACTTC.

The rearrangement joins TRBV6-1 to TRBJ2-1; D is uncertain. V was clipped by 7 bases and J by 0 bases, with 10 bases between them. Germline CDR1 MNHNS, CDR2 SASEGT. The CDR3 sequence is 14 residues long. The CDR3 region has the DNA TGTGCCAGCACAATGGGGAACTCCTACAATGAGCAGTTCTTC. This codes for CASTMGNSYNEQFF.

J is TRBJ1-6 and V is TRBV7-6; D gene unclear. The V end lost 2 bases, the J end lost 9 bases, and 8 bases lay between the germline ends. Per the germline V gene, CDR1 is SGHVS and CDR2 is FNYEAQ. The CDR3 spans 13 residues. CDR3 in DNA: TGTGCCAGCAGCTTAACAGAGTCTTCACCCCTCCACTTT. Protein product: CASSLTESSPLHF.

The chain links TRBV6-2 or TRBV6-3 to TRBJ2-1; the D is unclear. V lost 2 bases, J lost 1 base, and 9 bases lay in between. The length of the CDR3 is 15 residues. The germline gives CDR1 MNHEY, CDR2 SVGEGT. CDR3 nucleotides: TGTGCCAGCAGTTACGGTGTGAGGTCCTACAATGAGCAGTTCTTC. Translation gives CASSYGVRSYNEQFF.